This T cell receptor beta chain was retrieved from a study of T cells in Graves' hyperthyroidism and ophthalmopathy. Study-wide background: Peripheral blood draws took place at initial diagnosis, ahead of any treatment. Study-wide findings and caveats: Peripheral blood also featured most of the thyroid clonotypes expanded above 0.001.

On this clonotype: What it recognizes is unknown.

Amplified TCR beta CDR3 regions derived from RNA transcripts. Researchers ran a first-round RT-PCR on the TCR CDR3 using the HTBI primer set. MiXCR was run by TCRdb on the multiplex PCR reads, yielding one entry per CDR3 protein. The sample carries fewer than 350,000 distinct CDR3 sequences, roughly 18% recorded once. Stable disease denoted Graves' hyperthyroidism without ophthalmopathy progression within 18 months. Patients having uncontrolled infection, another autoimmune disease, pregnancy or lactation were not included. The sequence was collected from a woman between 50 and 59 years old with Graves' hyperthyroidism. The sample taken for sequencing was blood.

In nucleotides, the CDR3 is TGCGCCAGCAGCCAAGACCAATGGGAGACCCAGTACTTC. Translated, it gives CASSQDQWETQYF. The genes are TRBV4-1 and TRBJ2-5, with D uncertain. Trimming took 0 bases from V and 5 from J, leaving 7 bases between them. Per the germline V gene, CDR1 is MGHRA and CDR2 is YSYEKL. The CDR3 loop spans 13 amino acids.